In this sample, the clone carrying this T cell receptor beta chain turned up once. The antigen is undetermined. The data are from a study of Ad26.COV2.S vaccination and SARS-CoV-2 variants. About the study: In the study, Ad26.COV2.S was injected intramuscularly once, or twice 56 days apart.

Treatment: 19 received Ad26.COV2.S at low or high dose, single or two shots; several received placebo; per-sample allocation not given. Collection of the samples took place on day 63 after the first injection of vaccine or placebo. In Boston, an adult donor aged 18-55 years took part. General study points: Greater spike-specific TCR breadth was seen in vaccine recipients than in placebo recipients. Responses of spike-specific T cells (both CD8+ and CD4+) reportedly showed substantial breadth after vaccination.

Profiled with immunoSEQ multiplex PCR; TCRdb holds only in-frame clones, not every one. Among about 350,000 clones listed, 75% to 90% were seen once. V lost 4 bases and J 1 base, leaving 7 bases between the germline ends. The CDR3 has 13 residues. V is TRBV12-3 or TRBV12-4 and J is TRBJ2-5; D uncertain. The receptor comes from a person between 18 and 60 years old who received the Ad26.COV2.S COVID-19 vaccine or a placebo. Sequences were derived from peripheral blood, sampled in a trial of Ad26.COV2.S vaccine versus placebo. DNA of the CDR3: TGTGCCAGCAGTTCAGAATTCCAAGAGACCCAGTACTTC. Translated: CASSSEFQETQYF.